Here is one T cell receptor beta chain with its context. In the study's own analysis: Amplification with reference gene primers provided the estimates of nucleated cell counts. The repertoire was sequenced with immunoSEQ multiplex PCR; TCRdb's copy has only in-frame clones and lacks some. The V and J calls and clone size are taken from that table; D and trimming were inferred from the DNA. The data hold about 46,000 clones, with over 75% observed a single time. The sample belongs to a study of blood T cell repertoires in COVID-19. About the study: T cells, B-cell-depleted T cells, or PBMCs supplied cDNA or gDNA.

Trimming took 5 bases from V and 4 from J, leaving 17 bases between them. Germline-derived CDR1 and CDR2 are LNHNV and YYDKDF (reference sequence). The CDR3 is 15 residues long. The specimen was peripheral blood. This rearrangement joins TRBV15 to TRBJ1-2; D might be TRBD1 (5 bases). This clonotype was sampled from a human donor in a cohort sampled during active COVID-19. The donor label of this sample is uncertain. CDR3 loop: CATSFRAAGPYGYTF. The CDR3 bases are TGTGCCACCAGCTTTAGGGCAGCAGGGCCCTATGGCTACACCTTC.